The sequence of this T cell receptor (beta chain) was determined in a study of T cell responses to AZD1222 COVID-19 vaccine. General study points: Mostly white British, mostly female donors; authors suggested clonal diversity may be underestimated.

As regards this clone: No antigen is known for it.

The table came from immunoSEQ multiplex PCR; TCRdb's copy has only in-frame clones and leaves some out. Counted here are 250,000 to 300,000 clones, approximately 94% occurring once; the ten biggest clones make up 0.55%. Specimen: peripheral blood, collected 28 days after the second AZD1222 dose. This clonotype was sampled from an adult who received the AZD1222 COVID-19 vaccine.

The CDR3 spells CASSRGTQETQYF. CDR3 DNA: TGTGCCAGCAGCCGTGGGACTCAAGAGACCCAGTACTTC. V gene TRBV7-2 combines with J gene TRBJ2-5, with TRBD2 as a possible D gene (6 bases). The germline V gene encodes CDR1 SGHTA and CDR2 FQGNSA. The CDR3 spans 13 residues. V was cut by 5 bases and J by 2 bases, with 9 bases left in between.